One sample yielded the 14 T cell receptor beta chains listed below, sequenced in a study of siplizumab effects on memory and regulatory T cells. The assay was immunoSEQ multiplex PCR, and TCRdb's table has in-frame clones only and misses some. The sample has about 100,000 clones, around 92% seen once; the top ten hold 0.14% to 0.15%. The material sequenced was CD4+ T cells sorted from blood. The receptor set was obtained from a human donor in good health.

This clone turned up a few times. The rearrangement uses TRBV27 and TRBJ1-1, with a possible D match to TRBD1 (6 bases). V lost 5 bases and J 1 base, leaving 14 bases between the germline ends. The CDR3 length is 15 residues. The germline V gene encodes CDR1 MNHEY and CDR2 SMNVEV (reference sequence). The CDR3 loop is CASSPQTGGNTEAFF. The CDR3 region has the DNA TGTGCCAGCAGTCCTCAGACAGGTGGGAACACTGAAGCTTTCTTT.

This rearrangement joins TRBV6-1 to TRBJ2-7, with 11 positions matching TRBD2. Trimming cost V 4 bases and J 0 bases; bases outside gene matches: 8. The CDR3 has 17 amino acids. Germline values: CDR1 MNHNS, CDR2 SASEGT. The CDR3 sequence is CASSGGTSGLSSYEQYF. The CDR3 DNA reads as TGTGCCAGCAGTGGGGGGACTAGCGGTCTGAGCTCCTACGAGCAGTACTTC.

The rearrangement uses TRBV28 and TRBJ2-2; 7 nucleotides align to TRBD1. Germline lookup yields CDR1 MDHEN and CDR2 SYDVKM. The CDR3 sequence is 16 residues long. Unmatched junction bases numbered 17, after V lost 10 bases and J lost 6 bases. In DNA form, the CDR3 reads TGTGCCACCCAAAAGGGAACAGGGGCCCAGGCCGGGGAGCTGTTTTTT. Translation gives CATQKGTGAQAGELFF.

The chain couples TRBV28 to TRBJ2-5, with D hard to call. The V end lost 3 bases, the J end lost 7 bases, and 9 bases lay between the germline ends. The CDR3 extends over 12 amino acids. Germline V lookup: CDR1 MDHEN, CDR2 SYDVKM. The CDR3 here is CASSFTTGTQYF. The DNA for the CDR3 is TGTGCCAGCAGTTTTACCACGGGGACCCAGTACTTC.

The chain has TRBV5-4 and TRBJ2-5; 12 nucleotides align to TRBD2. This CDR3 has 15 residues. V lost 2 bases and J lost 5; bases outside the gene matches: 4. Germline V lookup: CDR1 SGHNT, CDR2 YYREEE (reference sequence). This CDR3 reads CASSLLAGGLETQYF. In DNA form, the CDR3 reads TGTGCCAGCAGCTTACTAGCGGGGGGCTTGGAGACCCAGTACTTC.

The chain combines TRBV19 with TRBJ1-5; tentative D call: TRBD1 (6 bases). From germline, CDR1 is LNHDA and CDR2 SQIVND (reference sequence). The CDR3 has 16 amino acids. V lost 4 bases, J lost 1 base, and 14 bases lay in between. CDR3 protein: CASSSRSGASNQPQHF. CDR3 DNA sequence: TGTGCCAGTAGTAGCCGATCGGGGGCAAGCAATCAGCCCCAGCATTTT.

This clone was recorded once. The chain carries TRBV7-9 and TRBJ1-1; D remains unclear. Germline CDR1 SEHNR, CDR2 FQNEAQ (reference sequence). Trimming stripped 1 base from V and 4 bases from J, with 10 bases between. CDR3 length: 14 amino acids. CDR3 in amino acids: CASSLEGVGTEAFF. The CDR3 DNA reads as TGTGCCAGCAGCTTAGAGGGCGTGGGCACTGAAGCTTTCTTT.

The V and J genes are TRBV7-2 and TRBJ2-2; 7 positions agree with TRBD1. In germline, CDR1 is SGHTA, CDR2 FQGNSA. With V trimmed by 5 bases and J by 4 bases, 10 bases remained unmatched. This CDR3 contains 16 residues. The DNA for the CDR3 is TGTGCCAGCAGCGCCTGGGCGACAGGGAGCACCGGGGAGCTGTTTTTT. Its protein product is CASSAWATGSTGELFF.

This rearrangement joins TRBV27 to TRBJ2-1, with TRBD1 identical over 9 bases. V lost 7 bases to trimming and J lost 5 bases; unmatched junction nucleotides: 3. Germline-derived CDR1 and CDR2 are MNHEY and SMNVEV (reference sequence). There are 13 residues in the CDR3. The DNA of the CDR3 is TGTGCCAGCACCCGGACAGGGGACAATGAGCAGTTCTTC. Encoded protein: CASTRTGDNEQFF.

The V call is TRBV29-1, the J call TRBJ2-1, with D perhaps TRBD1 (6 bases). The CDR3 consists of 14 residues. Germline assignment: CDR1 SQVTM and CDR2 ANQGSEA. V dropped 6 bases and J dropped 8 bases, with 20 bases sitting between them. The CDR3 DNA reads TGCAGCGTCGATAGACGACAGGCGTGGGATGAGCAGTTCTTC. It yields the protein CSVDRRQAWDEQFF.

The V call is TRBV9, the J call TRBJ2-7, with 7 positions matching TRBD2. This CDR3 contains 15 residues. Trimming cost V 0 bases and J 3 bases; bases outside gene matches: 6. Germline-derived CDR1 and CDR2 are SGDLS and YYNGEE. In nucleotides, the CDR3 is TGTGCCAGCAGCGTAGCGGGGGGACCGAACTACGAGCAGTACTTC. Translated, it gives CASSVAGGPNYEQYF.

This clone showed up just a few times. The V and J genes are TRBV25-1 and TRBJ2-3; D might be TRBD1 (6 bases). The germline V gene encodes CDR1 MGHDK and CDR2 SYGVNS. The CDR3 totals 14 residues. V shed 4 bases and J shed 0 bases, with 8 bases lying between them. CDR3 in DNA: TGTGCCAGCAGTGCGGACAGAAGCACAGATACGCAGTATTTT. This sequence encodes CASSADRSTDTQYF.

The chain has TRBV5-1 and TRBJ1-1; D may be TRBD1 (6 bases). CDR3 size: 13 residues. Germline V CDR1 and CDR2: SGHRS, YFSETQ. V shed 6 bases and J shed 1 base, with 10 bases lying between them. CDR3 bases: TGCGCCAGCACCTTACAGGGGAACACTGAAGCTTTCTTT. Translated: CASTLQGNTEAFF. The full variable domain, in which reference TRBV5-1 and TRBJ1-1 provide the parts outside the CDR3, is KAGVTQTPRYLIKTRGQQVTLSCSPISGHRSVSWYQQTPGQGLQFLFEYFSETQRNKGNFPGRFSGRQFSNSRSEMNVSTLELGDSALYLCASTLQGNTEAFFGQGTRLTVV.

This chain uses TRBV4-1 with TRBJ2-2; D is possibly TRBD2 (6 bases). V was trimmed by 2 bases and J by 4 bases, leaving 8 bases between them. Germline V gene data show CDR1 as MGHRA and CDR2 as YSYEKL. This CDR3 comprises 14 residues. This chain's CDR3 is CASSQMGGTGELFF. CDR3 DNA sequence: TGCGCCAGCAGCCAAATGGGAGGCACCGGGGAGCTGTTTTTT.